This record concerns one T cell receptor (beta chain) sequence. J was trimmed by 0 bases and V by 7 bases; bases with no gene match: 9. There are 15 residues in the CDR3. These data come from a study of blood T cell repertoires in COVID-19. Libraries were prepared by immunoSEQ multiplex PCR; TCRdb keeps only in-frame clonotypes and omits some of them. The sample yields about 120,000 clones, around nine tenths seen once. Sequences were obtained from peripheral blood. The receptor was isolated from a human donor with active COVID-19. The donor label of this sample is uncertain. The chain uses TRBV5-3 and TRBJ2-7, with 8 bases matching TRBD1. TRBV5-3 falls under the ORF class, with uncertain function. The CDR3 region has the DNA TGTGCCAGATCTGACAACGGGACAGGCTCCTACGAGCAGTACTTC. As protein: CARSDNGTGSYEQYF.